This T cell receptor (beta chain) is drawn from a study of shared clonotypes between healthy human individuals. The data were produced by immunoSEQ multiplex PCR, yet TCRdb's version contains in-frame clones alone and is incomplete. This table has about 2,200,000 clones, approximately 94% appearing once. CD45RO-negative CD8 cells positively selected for CCR7 made up the naive population, which excluded terminally differentiated effector memory CD45RA+ cells. CDR3 length: 15 residues. Trimming stripped 0 bases from V and 8 bases from J, with 15 bases between. CDR1 and CDR2 (germline): SGDLS, YYNGEE. The source is a man younger than 30 in good health. Some clones in this sample may be carry-over from other donors' samples. This rearrangement joins TRBV9 to TRBJ2-1; weak D call: TRBD1 (6 bases). Specimen: naive CD8+ T cells from PBMCs. CDR3 sequence: CASSVAQGGLHEQFF. DNA of the CDR3: TGTGCCAGCAGCGTAGCACAGGGTGGCCTCCATGAGCAGTTCTTC.